This T cell receptor (beta chain) came from a study of metastatic and nonmetastatic thyroid tumors. Study information: From malignant and benign thyroid patients, repertoires in blood and in tumor or nodule tissue were compared. Study-level findings and limits: The study reportedly found significantly higher TCR beta diversity in malignant thyroid tumors than benign nodules, in blood and tumor.

CDR1 is SQVTM, CDR2 ANQGSEA, per germline. Trimming left V 4 bases short and J 4 bases short, with 8 bases between. CDR3 length equals 11 residues. MiXCR re-clonotyped the PCR reads for TCRdb. The data hold approximately 86,000 clones, with about 12% observed a single time. Thyroid surgery had not been preceded by any treatment in any patient. This clone was seen at least ten times. What it binds is unknown. Source material: tumor tissue. This sequence originates from a female donor with papillary thyroid cancer or a benign thyroid nodule (not recorded which). Some clones in this sample may be carry-over from other donors' samples. V is TRBV29-1 and J is TRBJ2-7; tentative D call: TRBD1 (5 bases). In DNA form, the CDR3 reads TGCAGCGTTGGCAGGGATTACGAGCAGTACTTC. Translation gives CSVGRDYEQYF.